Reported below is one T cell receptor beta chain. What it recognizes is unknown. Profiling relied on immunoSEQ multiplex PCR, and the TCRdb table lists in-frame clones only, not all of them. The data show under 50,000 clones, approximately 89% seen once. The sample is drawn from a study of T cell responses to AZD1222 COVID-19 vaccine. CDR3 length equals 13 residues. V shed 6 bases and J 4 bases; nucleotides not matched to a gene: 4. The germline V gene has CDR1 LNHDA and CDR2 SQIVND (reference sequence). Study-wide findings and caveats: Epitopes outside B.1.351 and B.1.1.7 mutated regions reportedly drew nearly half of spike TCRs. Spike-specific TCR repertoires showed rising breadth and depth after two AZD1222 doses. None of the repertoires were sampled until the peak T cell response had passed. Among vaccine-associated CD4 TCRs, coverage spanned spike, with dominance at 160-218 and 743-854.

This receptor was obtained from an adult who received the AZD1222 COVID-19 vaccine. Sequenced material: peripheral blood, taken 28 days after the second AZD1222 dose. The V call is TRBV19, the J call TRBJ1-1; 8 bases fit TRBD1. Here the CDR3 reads CASSLQGVTEAFF. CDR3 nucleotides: TGTGCCAGTAGCCTACAGGGGGTCACTGAAGCTTTCTTT. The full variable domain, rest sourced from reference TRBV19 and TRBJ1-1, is DGGITQSPKYLFRKEGQNVTLSCEQNLNHDAMYWYRQDPGQGLRLIYYSQIVNDFQKGDIAEGYSVSREKKESFPLTVTSAQKNPTAFYLCASSLQGVTEAFFGQGTRLTVV.